Below, 6 T cell receptor beta chains from the same sample are listed, as sequenced in a study of cytomegalovirus exposure and HLA in healthy donors. It was with 60 Vbeta and 13 Jbeta primers that the PCR ran. This table comes from immunoSEQ multiplex PCR, and its TCRdb copy is limited to in-frame clones, with some not included. In the table there are 100,000 to 150,000 clones, 55% to 75% of which are singletons. The source material was PBMCs. The receptors were gathered from a man in his thirties or forties in good health and CMV-seronegative.

This chain joins TRBV10-3 and TRBJ1-1, with a possible D match to TRBD1 (6 bases). Per germline, CDR1 ENHRY and CDR2 SYGVKD. The CDR3 sequence is 16 residues long. V lost 1 base and J 1 base, leaving 13 bases between the germline ends. CDR3 sequence: CAISEWQRGGNTEAFF. The CDR3 nucleotides read TGTGCCATCAGTGAGTGGCAGAGGGGGGGGAACACTGAAGCTTTCTTT.

Notes on this clone: The same CDR3 arises from other DNA sequences in this sample as well. The gene calls are TRBV6-1 and TRBJ1-2; D gene ambiguous. Per germline, CDR1 MNHNS and CDR2 SASEGT. Trimming removed 3 bases from V and 3 bases from J, with 11 bases in between. CDR3 length: 14 residues. The CDR3 bases are TGTGCCAGCAGTGAGGAAGTAGCTTACTATGGCTACACCTTC. Translated: CASSEEVAYYGYTF.

The V call is TRBV5-1, the J call TRBJ2-7, with a tentative D call TRBD1 (6 bases). The V gene's germline CDR1 is SGHRS and CDR2 YFSETQ. Trimming pared 4 bases from V and 4 bases from J, leaving 15 bases between. The CDR3 has 14 amino acids. CDR3 nucleotide sequence: TGCGCCAGCAGCGTCGGGACACTTGCATACGAGCAGTACTTC. This codes for CASSVGTLAYEQYF.

This clone was detected only once. The V gene is TRBV4-1, the J gene TRBJ1-6; TRBD1 is a possible D gene (6 bases). The CDR3 is 19 residues long. The germline V and J ends were trimmed by 4 bases and 0 bases, with 19 bases remaining between them. Germline CDR1 and CDR2: MGHRA and YSYEKL. CDR3 sequence (DNA): TGCGCCAGCAGCCCCTCCCCGACAGGCATGAGCTCCTATAATTCACCCCTCCACTTT. It yields the protein CASSPSPTGMSSYNSPLHF.

The CDR3 DNA is TGCGCCAGCCGGGGACAGAACACTGAAGCTTTCTTT. Translation: CASRGQNTEAFF. The chain joins TRBV10-2 to TRBJ1-1, with D possibly matching TRBD1 (6 bases). Germline V gene lookup returns CDR1 WSHSY and CDR2 SAAADI. The CDR3 loop spans 12 amino acids. V lost 8 bases and J lost 1, with 8 bases in between.

The rearrangement links TRBV6-1 to TRBJ1-2, with D unclear. The V gene lost 5 bases and the J gene lost 7 bases, with 17 bases spanning the gap. The CDR3 extends over 14 amino acids. Germline V gene data show CDR1 as MNHNS and CDR2 as SASEGT. Here the CDR3 reads CASSSRISPSGYTF. The CDR3 DNA is TGTGCCAGCAGTTCGAGAATTTCCCCTAGTGGCTACACCTTC.